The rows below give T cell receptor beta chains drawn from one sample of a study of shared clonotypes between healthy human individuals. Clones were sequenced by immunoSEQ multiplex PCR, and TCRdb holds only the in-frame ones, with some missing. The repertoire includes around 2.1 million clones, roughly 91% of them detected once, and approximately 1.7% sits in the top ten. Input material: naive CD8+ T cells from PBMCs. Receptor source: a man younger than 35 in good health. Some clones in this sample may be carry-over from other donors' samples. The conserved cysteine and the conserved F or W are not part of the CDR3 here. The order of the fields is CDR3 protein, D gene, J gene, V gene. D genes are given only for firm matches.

cdr3_aa: ASSIGTGEKFYEQY
d_call: TRBD1
j_call: TRBJ2-7
v_call: TRBV7-9

cdr3_aa: ASSLGASSYNEQF
d_call: -
j_call: TRBJ2-1
v_call: TRBV7-9

cdr3_aa: ASRLRQGAYAEQY
d_call: -
j_call: TRBJ2-7
v_call: TRBV12-2

cdr3_aa: ASSLGQSSYNEQF
d_call: -
j_call: TRBJ2-1
v_call: TRBV11-3

cdr3_aa: ASRTDREVYEQY
d_call: -
j_call: TRBJ2-7
v_call: TRBV28

cdr3_aa: ASSGQGATGETQY
d_call: TRBD1
j_call: TRBJ2-5
v_call: TRBV7-2

cdr3_aa: ASSPVAWGSSDEQF
d_call: -
j_call: TRBJ2-1
v_call: TRBV13

cdr3_aa: ASSPHEAAGSSDYEQY
d_call: -
j_call: TRBJ2-7
v_call: TRBV19

cdr3_aa: SVEGGGIYEQY
d_call: -
j_call: TRBJ2-7
v_call: TRBV29-1

cdr3_aa: ASSLLAGEGETQY
d_call: TRBD2
j_call: TRBJ2-5
v_call: TRBV4-2

cdr3_aa: ASSGGASGNTIY
d_call: -
j_call: TRBJ1-3
v_call: TRBV9

cdr3_aa: ASSLRRSGESSEQF
d_call: -
j_call: TRBJ2-1
v_call: TRBV27

cdr3_aa: ASTPEVGYSLVAGYT
d_call: -
j_call: TRBJ1-2
v_call: TRBV19

cdr3_aa: ASSYSRLARDEQF
d_call: TRBD2
j_call: TRBJ2-1
v_call: TRBV6-5

cdr3_aa: ASSWTRQETQY
d_call: -
j_call: TRBJ2-5
v_call: TRBV6-5

cdr3_aa: ASSSPGLAGPSTDTQY
d_call: TRBD2
j_call: TRBJ2-3
v_call: TRBV5-4

cdr3_aa: ASSSVWGQMLNTEAF
d_call: TRBD1
j_call: TRBJ1-1
v_call: TRBV7-9

cdr3_aa: ASSERGFREQF
d_call: -
j_call: TRBJ2-1
v_call: TRBV25-1

cdr3_aa: ASSKPMPLYEQY
d_call: -
j_call: TRBJ2-7
v_call: TRBV28

cdr3_aa: ASRVGTWEDQPQH
d_call: -
j_call: TRBJ1-5
v_call: TRBV6-1

cdr3_aa: ASSLGLDYSGELF
d_call: -
j_call: TRBJ2-2
v_call: TRBV5-6

cdr3_aa: ASSPLSPRGTNYNEQF
d_call: -
j_call: TRBJ2-1
v_call: TRBV27

cdr3_aa: SVPSMGTEAF
d_call: -
j_call: TRBJ1-1
v_call: TRBV29-1

cdr3_aa: AISESRGNGNTIY
d_call: -
j_call: TRBJ1-3
v_call: TRBV10-3

cdr3_aa: SVEGVSYNEQF
d_call: -
j_call: TRBJ2-1
v_call: TRBV29-1

cdr3_aa: ASSQGPPDREGVSNQPQH
d_call: TRBD1
j_call: TRBJ1-5
v_call: TRBV4-1

cdr3_aa: SVETPAGAVGELF
d_call: TRBD2
j_call: TRBJ2-2
v_call: TRBV29-1

cdr3_aa: ASSLTGEAF
d_call: -
j_call: TRBJ1-1
v_call: TRBV5-4

cdr3_aa: ASSVSLTDTQY
d_call: -
j_call: TRBJ2-3
v_call: TRBV9

cdr3_aa: ASGSVPDTQY
d_call: -
j_call: TRBJ2-3
v_call: TRBV12-5